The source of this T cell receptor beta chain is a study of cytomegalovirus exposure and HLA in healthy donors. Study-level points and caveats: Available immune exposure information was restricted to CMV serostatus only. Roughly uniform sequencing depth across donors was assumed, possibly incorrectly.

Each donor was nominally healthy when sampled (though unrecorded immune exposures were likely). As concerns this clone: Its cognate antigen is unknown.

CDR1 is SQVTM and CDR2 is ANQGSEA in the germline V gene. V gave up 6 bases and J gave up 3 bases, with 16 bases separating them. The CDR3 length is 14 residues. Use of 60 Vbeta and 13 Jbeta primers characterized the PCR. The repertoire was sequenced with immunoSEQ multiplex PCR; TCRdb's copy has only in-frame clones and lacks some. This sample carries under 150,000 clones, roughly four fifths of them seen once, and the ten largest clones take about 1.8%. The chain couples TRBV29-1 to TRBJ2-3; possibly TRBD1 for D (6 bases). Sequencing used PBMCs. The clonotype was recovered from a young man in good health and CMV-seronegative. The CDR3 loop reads CSVRQVMGTDTQYF. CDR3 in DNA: TGCAGCGTAAGACAGGTCATGGGGACAGATACGCAGTATTTT.